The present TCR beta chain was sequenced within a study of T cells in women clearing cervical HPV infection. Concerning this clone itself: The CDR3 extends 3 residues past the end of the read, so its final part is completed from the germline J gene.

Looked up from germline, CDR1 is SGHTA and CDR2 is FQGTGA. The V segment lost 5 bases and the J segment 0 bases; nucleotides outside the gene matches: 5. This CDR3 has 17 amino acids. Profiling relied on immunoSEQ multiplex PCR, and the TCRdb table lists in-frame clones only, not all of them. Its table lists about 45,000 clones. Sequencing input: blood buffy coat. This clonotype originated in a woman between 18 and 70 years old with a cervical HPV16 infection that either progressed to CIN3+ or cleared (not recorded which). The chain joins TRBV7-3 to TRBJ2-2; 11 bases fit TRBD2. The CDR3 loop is CASSEGLAEANTGELFF. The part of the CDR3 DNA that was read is TGTGCCAGCAGCGAGGGACTAGCGGAGGCGAACACCGGGGAG.